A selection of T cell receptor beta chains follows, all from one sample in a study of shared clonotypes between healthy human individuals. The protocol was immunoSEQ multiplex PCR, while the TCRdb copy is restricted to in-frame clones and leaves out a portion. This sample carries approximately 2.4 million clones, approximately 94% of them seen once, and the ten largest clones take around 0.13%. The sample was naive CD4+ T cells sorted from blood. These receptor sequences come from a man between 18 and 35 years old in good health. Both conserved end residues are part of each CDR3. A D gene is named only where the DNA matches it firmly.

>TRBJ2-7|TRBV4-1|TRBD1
TGCGCCAGCAGCCAAGATTCCCCGGGCCGGCAGGGGGCTTACGAGCAGTACTTC
CASSQDSPGRQGAYEQYF
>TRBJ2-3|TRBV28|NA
TGTGCCAGCCTCCGGGGGCGCCGCACAGATACGCAGTATTTT
CASLRGRRTDTQYF
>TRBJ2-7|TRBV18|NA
TGTGCCAGCTCACCACGCGAGACAAGCTCCTACGAGCAGTACTTC
CASSPRETSSYEQYF
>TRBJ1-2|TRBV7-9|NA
TGTGCCGGGGATCGGGCTATAGACTACACCTTC
CAGDRAIDYTF
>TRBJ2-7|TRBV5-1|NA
TGCGCCAGCACCCCCCGAGGGGGCTCCTACGAGCAGTACTTC
CASTPRGGSYEQYF
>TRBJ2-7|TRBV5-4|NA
TGTGCCAGCAGCTTCTCTATGTATCCCTACGAGCAGTACTTC
CASSFSMYPYEQYF
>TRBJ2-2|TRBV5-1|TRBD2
TGCGCCAGCAGCCCGGACGCCGGACTAGCGGGAGAAGCCGGGGAGCTGTTTTTT
CASSPDAGLAGEAGELFF
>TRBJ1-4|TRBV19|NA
TGTGCCAGTAGATTAGCAGGGGCTAATGAAAAACTGTTTTTT
CASRLAGANEKLFF
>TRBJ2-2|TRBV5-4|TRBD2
TGTGCCAGCAGCCTAGGCGGACTAGCGGGTTACACCGGGGAGCTGTTTTTT
CASSLGGLAGYTGELFF
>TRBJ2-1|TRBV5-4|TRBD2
TGTGCCAGCAGCTCCCCCGGGGGGATATACAATGAGCAGTTCTTC
CASSSPGGIYNEQFF
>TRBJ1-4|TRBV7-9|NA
TGTGCCAGCAGCTTAGGCCTACGGGGGAAAACTAATGAAAAACTGTTTTTT
CASSLGLRGKTNEKLFF
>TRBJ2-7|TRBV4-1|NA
TGCGCCAGCAGCCAGGTGCCGGACTACGAGCAGTACTTC
CASSQVPDYEQYF